Below are 8 T cell receptor beta chains sequenced from a single sample in a study of metastatic and nonmetastatic thyroid tumors. Each patient went into thyroid surgery without having received any treatment. TCRdb reassembled clones from the PCR reads with MiXCR. Of tens of thousands of clones in the sample, roughly 22% are singletons; the top ten hold 5.5% to 6.5%. The specimen sequenced was tumor tissue. The source is a female donor with papillary thyroid cancer or a benign thyroid nodule (not recorded which). Some clones in this sample may be carry-over from other donors' samples.

This clone appeared a few times. Its ends do not fully match the called genes, so a read error is possible. The rearrangement joins TRBV6-1 to TRBJ2-7, with D possibly matching TRBD2 (6 bases). This CDR3 spans 14 amino acids. Germline CDR1 and CDR2: MNHNS and SASEGT. CDR3 in amino acids: CASRLDGTFGEHYF. CDR3 in DNA: TGTGCCAGCAGATTGGACGGGACTTTTGGGGAGCACTACTTC.

As for this clone: A junction boundary mismatches the germline segment, possibly from a read error. The chain employs TRBV12-3 or TRBV12-4 and TRBJ2-5; 9 bases align to TRBD1. The CDR3 consists of 15 residues. As DNA, the CDR3 is TGTGCCATCAGTCCACAGGGGGCTAAGAAAGAGACCCAGTACTTC. Translated: CAISPQGAKKETQYF.

By sample fraction, this clone is medium-sized. The chain is built from TRBV28 and TRBJ2-7; D not certain. CDR1 and CDR2 (germline): MDHEN, SYDVKM. The CDR3 extends over 11 amino acids. With 5 bases removed from V and 6 bases from J, the gap between germline ends came to 8 bases. CDR3 loop: CASSTWVEQYF. The DNA for the CDR3 is TGTGCCAGCAGTACGTGGGTCGAGCAGTACTTC.

This clone has ten or more counts. The V and J genes are TRBV3-1 and TRBJ2-5; TRBD2 aligns across 13 bases. CDR1 and CDR2 from the germline V gene are LGHDT and YNNKEL (reference sequence). The CDR3 has 15 amino acids. J gave up 5 bases and V 4 bases, and 4 bases lay outside the gene matches. The CDR3 coding sequence is TGTGCCAGCAGCCCTAGGACTAGCGGGAGTGAGACCCAGTACTTC. Protein: CASSPRTSGSETQYF.

This clone showed up just a few times. The chain carries TRBV5-8 and TRBJ2-7; perhaps TRBD1 as D (6 bases). From germline, CDR1 is SGHTS and CDR2 YDEGEE. V lost 5 bases and J 9 bases, leaving 18 bases between the germline ends. The CDR3 totals 13 residues. This CDR3 is CASRLLLQGPQYF. In DNA, the CDR3 is TGTGCCAGCAGGCTTTTGTTACAGGGACCGCAGTACTTC.

Details on this clone: Mismatch with germline at one junction end may stem from a read error. V gene TRBV5-1 combines with J gene TRBJ2-2, with D maybe TRBD2 (6 bases). The CDR3 contains 14 residues. Per germline, CDR1 SGHRS and CDR2 YFSETQ. CDR3 loop: CASRPCLGGGDLFF. CDR3 sequence (DNA): TGCGCCAGCAGACCTTGTCTAGGAGGCGGGGATCTGTTTTTT.

This clone is judged medium-sized. The chain employs TRBV18 and TRBJ2-3; TRBD2 agrees at 11 bases. Germline V gives CDR1 KGHSH, CDR2 LQKENI. The CDR3 has 16 amino acids. The V gene end was trimmed by 4 bases and the J gene end by 2 bases; junction bases not matched to a gene: 5. CDR3 sequence (DNA): TGTGCCAGCTCACAGTTAGCGGGAGGGCCCACAGATACGCAGTATTTT. Translating it yields CASSQLAGGPTDTQYF.

This clone was seen a few times. Given a much more abundant clone one base away, this may be a read error. The chain joins TRBV30 to TRBJ2-3; D unresolved. V was cut by 6 bases and J by 6 bases, with 10 bases left in between. This CDR3 has 11 residues. Germline loops: CDR1 GTSNPN, CDR2 SVGIG (reference sequence). CDR3 in DNA: TGTGCCTGTAAGATGGCGGATACGCAGTATTTT. This codes for CACKMADTQYF.